These 8 T cell receptor beta chains were sequenced from one sample in a study of T cells in Graves' hyperthyroidism and ophthalmopathy. There were TCR beta CDR3 regions amplified from RNA transcripts. The HTBI primer set was used in a first-round RT-PCR of the TCR CDR3. In TCRdb, the multiplex PCR reads were re-called with MiXCR into one record per CDR3 protein. The sample consists of nearly 750,000 distinct CDR3 sequences, under 45% of them appearing once. Sequencing was carried out using blood. The receptors were sampled from a woman aged 40-49 years with Graves' hyperthyroidism.

The chain carries TRBV4-1 and TRBJ1-5; 7 nucleotides align to TRBD1. Germline V gene sequence: CDR1 MGHRA, CDR2 YSYEKL. J gave up 7 bases and V 3 bases, and 12 bases lay outside the gene matches. This CDR3 region has 16 residues. CDR3: CASSHQTGSGLQPQHF. DNA for the CDR3: TGCGCCAGCAGCCACCAGACAGGGTCGGGGCTCCAGCCCCAGCATTTT.

The rearrangement uses TRBV6-6 and TRBJ1-4, with 7 bases identical to TRBD1. Germline V gene sequence: CDR1 MNHNY, CDR2 SVGAGI (reference sequence). The trim removed 2 bases at V and 8 bases at J, leaving 8 bases unmatched. CDR3 size: 15 residues. The CDR3 spells CASSYIEGAREKLFF. The CDR3 region has the DNA TGTGCCAGCAGTTACATCGAGGGGGCAAGGGAAAAACTGTTTTTT.

Only a few counts were recorded for this clonotype. The rearrangement joins TRBV11-2 to TRBJ1-2; D unresolved. Between the trimmed V and J ends, which lost 4 bases and 6 bases, there was a span of 18 bases. Germline CDR1 is SGHAT and CDR2 is FQNNGV. This CDR3 region has 15 residues. CDR3 sequence reads: CASSSLESGRHGYTF. CDR3 nucleotides: TGTGCCAGCAGCTCCCTGGAGAGTGGTAGGCATGGCTACACCTTC.

This clonotype showed up just a few times. The chain uses TRBV11-1 and TRBJ2-7; 9 bases agree with TRBD1. The germline V gene has CDR1 SGHAT and CDR2 FQDESV (reference sequence). J was trimmed by 2 bases and V by 5 bases; bases with no gene match: 7. The CDR3 runs to 15 residues. The CDR3 spells CASSTGTGQTYEQYF. The CDR3 DNA is TGTGCCAGCAGCACCGGGACAGGGCAAACCTACGAGCAGTACTTC.

This rearrangement joins TRBV29-1 to TRBJ2-5, with 8 bases lining up with TRBD2. J gave up 9 bases and V 7 bases, and 7 bases lay outside the gene matches. CDR1 is SQVTM, CDR2 ANQGSEA, per germline. The CDR3 has 11 residues. The CDR3 reads CSGKGREAQYF. CDR3 DNA sequence: TGCAGCGGCAAGGGGCGGGAGGCCCAGTACTTC. Drawing the rest from reference TRBV29-1 and TRBJ2-5, the complete variable domain is SAVISQKPSRDICQRGTSLTIQCQVDSQVTMMFWYRQQPGQSLTLIATANQGSEATYESGFVIDKFPISRPNLTFSTLTVSNMSPEDSSIYLCSGKGREAQYFGPGTRLLVL.

On this clonotype: A single base separates this from a much larger clone, so it may be a read error. The chain joins TRBV24-1 to TRBJ2-5; weak D call: TRBD1 (7 bases). This CDR3 region has 14 residues. Germline CDR1 is KGHDR and CDR2 is SFDVKD. In DNA form, the CDR3 reads TGTGCCAGCAGTGGACAGGTCTCGGGGGAGACCCAGTGCTTC. This codes for CASSGQVSGETQCF.

This clonotype has more than one count but fewer than ten. J is TRBJ1-2 and V is TRBV19; 7 bases line up with TRBD1. The CDR3 length is 13 residues. After removal of 2 bases from V and 8 bases from J, the junction contained 5 bases not matched to a gene. CDR1 and CDR2 (germline): LNHDA, SQIVND (reference sequence). Here the CDR3 DNA reads TGTGCCAGTAGTATACGACAGGGTAACGGCTACACCTTC. This gives the protein CASSIRQGNGYTF. Complete variable domain (other parts from reference TRBV19 and TRBJ1-2): DGGITQSPKYLFRKEGQNVTLSCEQNLNHDAMYWYRQDPGQGLRLIYYSQIVNDFQKGDIAEGYSVSREKKESFPLTVTSAQKNPTAFYLCASSIRQGNGYTFGSGTRLTVV.

Points on this clonotype: The conserved phenylalanine or tryptophan is not found at the CDR3 terminus, so this likely reflects a read error. V usage is TRBV7-2 and J usage is TRBJ2-7, with a weak D call TRBD2 (6 bases). V was trimmed by 5 bases and J by 2 bases, leaving 10 bases between them. This CDR3 is built from 13 residues. Germline-derived CDR1 and CDR2 are SGHTA and FQGNSA. The CDR3 is CASSQGEAYEQYL. The CDR3 region has the DNA TGTGCCAGCAGCCAAGGGGAGGCCTACGAGCAGTACCTC.